The 19 T cell receptor beta chains reported below all come from one sample, sequenced in a study of T cell responses to AZD1222 COVID-19 vaccine. TCRdb keeps only in-frame clones here, not all; method: immunoSEQ multiplex PCR. The sample holds 130,000 or so clones, around 90% seen once. The source was peripheral blood, collected on day 0 of AZD1222 vaccination. The receptors come from an adult in good health.

This clone occurred a few times. The chain couples TRBV7-2 to TRBJ1-6; D ambiguous. The germline V gene has CDR1 SGHTA and CDR2 FQGNSA. The CDR3 covers 16 residues. V dropped 2 bases and J dropped 7 bases, with 15 bases sitting between them. The CDR3 sequence is CASSLLSGTPNSPLHF. CDR3 sequence (DNA): TGTGCCAGCAGCTTATTATCAGGCACCCCCAATTCACCCCTCCACTTT.

This chain uses TRBV3-1 (or the pseudogene TRBV3-2) with TRBJ2-1, with D uncertain. CDR1 and CDR2 (germline): LGHDT, YNNKEL (reference sequence). CDR3 length: 11 residues. V lost 3 bases and J lost 7, with 4 bases in between. The CDR3 region has the DNA TGTGCCAGCAGCCAGGGAAATGAGCAGTTCTTC. As protein: CASSQGNEQFF.

The gene calls are TRBV7-9 and TRBJ1-4, with 7 positions matching TRBD1. This CDR3 contains 16 residues. Germline V gene data show CDR1 as SEHNR and CDR2 as FQNEAQ (reference sequence). With 5 bases clipped from V and 7 bases from J, the junction kept 13 bases outside the gene matches. Written as DNA, the CDR3 is TGTGCCAGCAGCCCTCCGGGGAGGGGGCTAGTTGAAAAACTGTTTTTT. Protein sequence: CASSPPGRGLVEKLFF. Based on the CDR3 plus reference TRBV7-9 and TRBJ1-4, the full variable domain is DTGVSQNPRHKITKRGQNVTFRCDPISEHNRLYWYRQTLGQGPEFLTYFQNEAQLEKSRLLSDRFSAERPKGSFSTLEIQRTEQGDSAMYLCASSPPGRGLVEKLFFGSGTQLSVL.

This chain joins TRBV4-2 and TRBJ2-1; TRBD2 might be the D (7 bases). The CDR3 spans 18 residues. Trimming took off 0 bases at V and 1 base at J, with 16 bases between the two ends. Germline V lookup: CDR1 LGHNA, CDR2 YNFKEQ. CDR3 residues: CASSQEGGGTSSYNEQFF. The CDR3 bases are TGTGCCAGCAGCCAAGAGGGGGGGGGCACCTCTTCCTACAATGAGCAGTTCTTC.

The rearrangement uses TRBV19 and TRBJ2-3, with D perhaps matching TRBD1 or TRBD2 (5 bases each). The germline CDR1 and CDR2 sequences are LNHDA and SQIVND (reference sequence). The CDR3 sequence is 12 residues long. The V end lost 9 bases, the J end lost 3 bases, and 10 bases lay between the germline ends. The CDR3 DNA follows: TGTGCCAGCCAGAGGGGTACAGATACGCAGTATTTT. This translates into CASQRGTDTQYF.

This chain uses TRBV30 with TRBJ1-1, with D uncertain. The CDR3 sequence is 12 residues long. Germline V gene data show CDR1 as GTSNPN and CDR2 as SVGIG (reference sequence). The V end was cut by 2 bases, the J end by 0 bases, with 4 bases between. In DNA form, the CDR3 reads TGTGCCTGGAGTCGAATGAACACTGAAGCTTTCTTT. This translates into CAWSRMNTEAFF.

The chain has TRBV19 and TRBJ1-6, with unresolved D. The CDR3 runs 15 residues. Per germline, CDR1 LNHDA and CDR2 SQIVND (reference sequence). V was shortened by 3 bases and J by 6 bases, with 12 bases between the two germline ends. The CDR3 nucleotides read TGTGCCAGTAGTATGGGCACTACCCTTAATTCACCCCTCCACTTT. Residues: CASSMGTTLNSPLHF.

The chain joins TRBV30 to TRBJ2-7; 7 nucleotides line up with TRBD1. The trim removed 3 bases at V and 0 bases at J, leaving 2 bases unmatched. This CDR3 has 13 amino acids. Germline V gene lookup returns CDR1 GTSNPN and CDR2 SVGIG (reference sequence). CDR3 nucleotides: TGTGCCTGGAGGGACAGGAGCTCCTACGAGCAGTACTTC. Protein: CAWRDRSSYEQYF.

The chain combines TRBV30 with TRBJ1-2; a weak D match, TRBD1 (5 bases). The CDR3 contains 15 residues. Trimming removed 4 bases at V and 8 bases at J, with 23 bases between. CDR1 is GTSNPN and CDR2 is SVGIG in the germline V gene (reference sequence). In DNA, the CDR3 is TGTGCCTGGATCGGGAAGGAAGGGGCGGCTTGGGGCTACACCTTC. It specifies CAWIGKEGAAWGYTF. Filled out from reference TRBV30 and TRBJ1-2, the complete variable domain reads SQTIHQWPATLVQPVGSPLSLECTVEGTSNPNLYWYRQAAGRGLQLLFYSVGIGQISSEVPQNLSASRPQDRQFILSSKKLLLSDSGFYLCAWIGKEGAAWGYTFGSGTRLTVV.

As for this clone: An end of the junction differs from the germline gene, which may be a read error. The genes are TRBV5-8 and TRBJ2-1; D ambiguous. CDR3 size: 13 residues. Germline lookup yields CDR1 SGHTS and CDR2 YDEGEE. CDR3 nucleotides: TGTGCCAGCAGCCTCACGGCCTACCATGAGCAGTTCTTC. It encodes CASSLTAYHEQFF.

The chain joins TRBV12-3 or TRBV12-4 to TRBJ1-1; D gene ambiguous. V was cut by 4 bases and J by 5 bases, with 8 bases left in between. The CDR3 runs 12 residues. The CDR3 sequence: CASSYRSTEAFF. CDR3 coding DNA: TGTGCCAGCAGTTATAGGTCGACTGAAGCTTTCTTT.

V and J are TRBV5-1 and TRBJ1-1; perhaps TRBD1 as D (6 bases). CDR3 length: 15 residues. V was trimmed by 4 bases and J by 6 bases, leaving 19 bases between them. In germline, CDR1 is SGHRS, CDR2 YFSETQ. The CDR3 region is CASSPGGLVSSEAFF. The CDR3, as DNA: TGCGCCAGCAGCCCCGGGGGGCTCGTCAGCTCTGAAGCTTTCTTT.

The genes are TRBV19 and TRBJ2-2; D is uncertain. CDR3 length equals 15 residues. V was cut by 5 bases and J by 9 bases, with 19 bases left in between. The germline gives CDR1 LNHDA, CDR2 SQIVND (reference sequence). The CDR3 sequence: CASSANGPQSWELFF. The CDR3 region has the DNA TGTGCCAGTAGTGCCAACGGACCGCAAAGCTGGGAGCTGTTTTTT.

This clone has a single count. V gene TRBV2 combines with J gene TRBJ2-1; TRBD2 matches at 10 bases. The ends lost 6 bases at V and 5 bases at J; junction bases unmatched: 1. The CDR3 is made up of 13 amino acids. Per germline, CDR1 SNHLY and CDR2 FYNNEI. The CDR3 is CASRLAGNNEQFF. The DNA of the CDR3 is TGTGCCAGCAGACTAGCGGGAAACAATGAGCAGTTCTTC.

The rearrangement uses TRBV6-1 and TRBJ2-4; D gene ambiguous. Germline V gene sequence: CDR1 MNHNS, CDR2 SASEGT. The CDR3 has 13 amino acids. The V end lost 7 bases, the J end lost 11 bases, and 18 bases lay between the germline ends. CDR3 nucleotides: TGTGCCAGCACCCTTACTGATGGTGCCCTTCAGTACTTC. It is translated as CASTLTDGALQYF.

This chain joins TRBV15 and TRBJ2-1; weak D call: TRBD1 (5 bases). The CDR3 sequence is 15 residues long. Trimming pared 0 bases from V and 7 bases from J, leaving 13 bases between. Germline V gene sequence: CDR1 LNHNV, CDR2 YYDKDF (reference sequence). CDR3 bases: TGTGCCACCAGCAGAGATAGGGGCCGGCCTAATGAGCAGTTCTTC. This gives the protein CATSRDRGRPNEQFF.

A word on this clone: Other DNA sequences from this sample encode an identical CDR3 as well. The genes are TRBV11-2 and TRBJ2-7, with a weak D call TRBD1 (6 bases). The CDR3 spans 14 residues. Germline V CDR1 and CDR2: SGHAT, FQNNGV. Trimming left V 1 base short and J 2 bases short, with 9 bases between. CDR3 region: CASSLVTGTYEQYF. In DNA, the CDR3 is TGTGCCAGCAGCTTAGTGACAGGTACCTACGAGCAGTACTTC.

The chain couples TRBV5-8 to TRBJ1-3; D is ambiguous. Trimming removed 4 bases from V and 0 bases from J, with 8 bases in between. CDR3 length: 14 residues. Germline CDR1 is SGHTS and CDR2 is YDEGEE. CDR3: CASSEAISGNTIYF. In DNA form, the CDR3 reads TGTGCCAGCAGCGAGGCCATCTCTGGAAACACCATATATTTT.

J is TRBJ1-6 and V is TRBV9; TRBD1 agrees at 10 bases. Germline-derived CDR1 and CDR2 are SGDLS and YYNGEE. The CDR3 contains 16 residues. J was trimmed by 10 bases and V by 0 bases; bases with no gene match: 7. CDR3 sequence reads: CASSVETGGRGSPLHF. DNA for the CDR3: TGTGCCAGCAGCGTAGAGACAGGGGGCCGTGGGTCACCCCTCCACTTT.